Listed below are T cell receptor beta chains from one sample, sequenced in a study of shared clonotypes between healthy human individuals. The assay was immunoSEQ multiplex PCR, and TCRdb's table has in-frame clones only and misses some. This table has about 770,000 clones, around 70% appearing once. What was sequenced was memory CD4+ T cells sorted from blood. Receptors were obtained from a woman in her twenties or thirties in good health. Both conserved end residues are part of each CDR3. The D gene is left open where the match is weak. Only part of the rows carry a size: once, few, many, or a class if the clone is expanded.

size: .
length: 16
D: .
J: TRBJ2-2
V: TRBV11-3
DNA: TGTGCCAGCAGCTTAGGAGTTACGTATTCGGCCGGGGAGCTGTTTTTT
CDR3: CASSLGVTYSAGELFF

size: few
length: 15
D: .
J: TRBJ2-3
V: TRBV6-1
DNA: TGTGCCAGCACGACTTTTACGTCCGGGACAGATACGCAGTATTTT
CDR3: CASTTFTSGTDTQYF

size: .
length: 18
D: TRBD2
J: TRBJ2-2
V: TRBV18
DNA: TGTGCCAGCTCTCCGGACGCGGGAGGGGCTCTCAACACCGGGGAGCTGTTTTTT
CDR3: CASSPDAGGALNTGELFF

size: .
length: 11
D: .
J: TRBJ2-7
V: TRBV20-1
DNA: TGCAGTGCTAGCCCCGGCAACGAGCAGTACTTC
CDR3: CSASPGNEQYF

size: .
length: 17
D: TRBD2
J: TRBJ2-1
V: TRBV4-2
DNA: TGTGCCAGCAGCCAAGGGGCCGGGACTAGCGGGAACAATGAGCAGTTCTTC
CDR3: CASSQGAGTSGNNEQFF

size: medium-sized
length: 12
D: .
J: TRBJ2-7
V: TRBV18
DNA: TGTGCCAGCTCACCCGACTCCTACGAGCAGTACTTC
CDR3: CASSPDSYEQYF

size: many
length: 15
D: TRBD1
J: TRBJ1-2
V: TRBV5-1
DNA: TGCGCCAGCAGCTACGGTAATGAGGGGGCCAGAGGCTACACCTTC
CDR3: CASSYGNEGARGYTF

size: .
length: 11
D: .
J: TRBJ2-5
V: TRBV20-1
DNA: TGCAGTGCTAGGGTCCAAGGGACCCAGTACTTC
CDR3: CSARVQGTQYF

size: .
length: 13
D: .
J: TRBJ2-7
V: TRBV25-1
DNA: TGTGCCAGCAGTGAAGGGCAGTCCTACGAGCAGTACTTC
CDR3: CASSEGQSYEQYF

size: .
length: 14
D: .
J: TRBJ1-2
V: TRBV27
DNA: TGTGCCAGCAGTCCAGGGCCAAAGTCGTCCGGCTACACCTTC
CDR3: CASSPGPKSSGYTF

size: .
length: 15
D: TRBD1
J: TRBJ2-5
V: TRBV28
DNA: TGTGCCAGCAGTTTATTGGGGACAGGGTATGAGACCCAGTACTTC
CDR3: CASSLLGTGYETQYF

size: few
length: 10
D: .
J: TRBJ1-2
V: TRBV10-1
DNA: TGCGCCAGCACCTTACGGGGCTACACCTTC
CDR3: CASTLRGYTF

size: few
length: 16
D: TRBD1
J: TRBJ1-2
V: TRBV9
DNA: TGTGCCAGCAGCGTAGGGGGACAGAGAGCTAACTATGGCTACACCTTC
CDR3: CASSVGGQRANYGYTF